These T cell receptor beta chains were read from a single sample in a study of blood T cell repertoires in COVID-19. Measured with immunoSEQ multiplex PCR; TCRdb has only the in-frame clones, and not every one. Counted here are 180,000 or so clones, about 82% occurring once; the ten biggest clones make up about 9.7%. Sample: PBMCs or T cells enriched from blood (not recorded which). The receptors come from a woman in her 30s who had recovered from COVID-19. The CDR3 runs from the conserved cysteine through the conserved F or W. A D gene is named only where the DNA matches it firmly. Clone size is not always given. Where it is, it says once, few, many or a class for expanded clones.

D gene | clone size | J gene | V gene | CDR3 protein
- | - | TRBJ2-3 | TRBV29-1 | CSVVGLNTDTQYF
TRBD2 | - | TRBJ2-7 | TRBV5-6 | CASSSQLKREIPYEQYF
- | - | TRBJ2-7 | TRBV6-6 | CASSRGGGEQYF
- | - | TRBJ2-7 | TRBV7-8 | CASSHRVEPSYEQYF
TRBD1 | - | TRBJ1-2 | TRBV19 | CASSSGGLDYGYTF
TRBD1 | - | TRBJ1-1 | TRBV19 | CASSINRGNTEAFF
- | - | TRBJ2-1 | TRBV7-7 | CASSETTYNEQFF
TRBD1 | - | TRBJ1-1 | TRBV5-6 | CASSLGQGGAITEAFF
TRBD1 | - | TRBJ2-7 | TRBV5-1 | CASSLVGTGSYEQYF
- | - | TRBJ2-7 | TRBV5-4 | CASSLSGLWEQYF
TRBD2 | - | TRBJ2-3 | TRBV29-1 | CSVGSVGSGSGTDTQYF
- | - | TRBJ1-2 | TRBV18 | CASSPDSDSLNGYTF
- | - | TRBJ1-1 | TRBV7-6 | CASRGWGDTEAFF
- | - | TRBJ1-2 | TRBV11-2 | CASSPGYRVGYTF
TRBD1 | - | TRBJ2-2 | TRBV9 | CASSAGGRGSGGELFF
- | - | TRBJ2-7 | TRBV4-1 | CASSQDGGHGTYEQYF
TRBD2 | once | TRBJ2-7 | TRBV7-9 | CASVSGSSSYEQYF
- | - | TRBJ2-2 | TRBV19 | CASSIGHSNTGELFF
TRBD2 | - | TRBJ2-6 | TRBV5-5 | CASSFSAMGGISSGANVLTF
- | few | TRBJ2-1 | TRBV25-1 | CASSRLGGDNEQFF
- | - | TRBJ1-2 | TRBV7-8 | CASSLIPGDYGYTF
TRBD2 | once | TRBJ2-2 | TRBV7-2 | CASSLAPLGLAGVTGELFF
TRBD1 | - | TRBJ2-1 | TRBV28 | CASRDRDSIYNEQFF
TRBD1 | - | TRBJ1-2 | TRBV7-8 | CASSLGLVGVDRLHYGYTF
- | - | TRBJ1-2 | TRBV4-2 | CASSQESEVWFGNMANYGYTF
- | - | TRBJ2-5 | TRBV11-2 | CASSSGTAGFAEETQYF
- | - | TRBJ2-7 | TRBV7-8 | CASSLAGGRVVYEQYF
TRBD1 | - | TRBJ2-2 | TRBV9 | CASSYRTGDTGELFF
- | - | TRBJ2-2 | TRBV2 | CASSEGRDTGELFF
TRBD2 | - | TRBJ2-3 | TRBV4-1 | CASSQGPASGRRGDTQYF
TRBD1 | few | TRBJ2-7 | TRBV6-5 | CASSTGTGSGEQYF
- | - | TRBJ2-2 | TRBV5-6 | CASSLAPSTGELFF
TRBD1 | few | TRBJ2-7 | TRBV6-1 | CASSATSTGGIYEQYF
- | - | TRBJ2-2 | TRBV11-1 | CASRNAGGSTGELFF
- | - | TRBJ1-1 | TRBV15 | CATSRDLRVTEAFF
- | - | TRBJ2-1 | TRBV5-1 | CASSLVGAGEQFF
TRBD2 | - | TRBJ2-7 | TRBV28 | CASSPSGSSYEQYF
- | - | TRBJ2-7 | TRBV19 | CASSIQGIKYF
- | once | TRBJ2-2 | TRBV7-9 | CASGGLVNTGELFF
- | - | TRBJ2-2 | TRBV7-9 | CASSFYRRNTGELFF
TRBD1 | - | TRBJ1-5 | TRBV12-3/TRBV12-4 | CASSSTGIQPQHF
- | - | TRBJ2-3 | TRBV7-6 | CASSPPGIDTQYF
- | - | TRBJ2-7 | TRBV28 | CATRLQGSYEQYF
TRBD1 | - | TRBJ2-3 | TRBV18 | CASDPGQGAITDTQYF
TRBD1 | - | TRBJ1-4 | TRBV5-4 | CASSRDRDNEKLFF
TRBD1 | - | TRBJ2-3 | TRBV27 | CASSFGDRRADTQYF
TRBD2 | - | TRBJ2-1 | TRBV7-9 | CASSLTSGSGAEQFF
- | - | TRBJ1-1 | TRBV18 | CASSPFRGIHLNTEAFF
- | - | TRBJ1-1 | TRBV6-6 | CASSKQANTEAFF
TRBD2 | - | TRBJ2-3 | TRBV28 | CASSLLGTTFGSTDTQYF
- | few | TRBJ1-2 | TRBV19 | CASGYYGYTF
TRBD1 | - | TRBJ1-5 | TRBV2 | CASSVDRGGQPQHF